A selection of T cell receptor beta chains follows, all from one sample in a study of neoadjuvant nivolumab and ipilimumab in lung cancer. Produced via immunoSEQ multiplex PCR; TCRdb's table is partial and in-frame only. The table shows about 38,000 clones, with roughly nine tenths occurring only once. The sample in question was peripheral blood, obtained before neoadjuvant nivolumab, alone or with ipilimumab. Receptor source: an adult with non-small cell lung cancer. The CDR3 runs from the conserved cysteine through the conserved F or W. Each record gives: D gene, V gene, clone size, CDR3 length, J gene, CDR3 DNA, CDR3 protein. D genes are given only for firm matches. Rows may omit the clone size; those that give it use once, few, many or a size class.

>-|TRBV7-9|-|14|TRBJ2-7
TGTGCCAGCAGCCTAGGGGCCTCCTCAGGGGAGCAGTACTTC
CASSLGASSGEQYF
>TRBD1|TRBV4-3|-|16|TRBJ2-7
TGCGCCAGCAGCCAAGCTCGGACAGGTGGCTCCTACGAGCAGTACTTC
CASSQARTGGSYEQYF
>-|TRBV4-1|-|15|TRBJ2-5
TGCGCCAGCAGCCAAGATGGGGTAGCGGAAGAGACCCAGTACTTC
CASSQDGVAEETQYF
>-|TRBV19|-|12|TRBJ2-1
TGTGCCAGTAGTATAACCTACAATGAGCAGTTCTTC
CASSITYNEQFF
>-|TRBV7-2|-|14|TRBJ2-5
TGTGCCAGCAGCTTTCAATACGGGAGCGAGACCCAGTACTTC
CASSFQYGSETQYF
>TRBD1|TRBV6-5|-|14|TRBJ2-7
TGTGCCAGCAGTTACGGGTCAGGGGGCTACGAGCAGTACTTC
CASSYGSGGYEQYF
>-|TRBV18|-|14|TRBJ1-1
TGTGCCAGCTCATCCACAGAGGGGAACACTGAAGCTTTCTTT
CASSSTEGNTEAFF
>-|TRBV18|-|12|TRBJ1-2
TGTGCCAGCTCACCAGGGATGTATGGCTACACCTTC
CASSPGMYGYTF
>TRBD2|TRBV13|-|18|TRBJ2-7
TGTGCCAGCAGCTTAGGCCTAGGAGGGACTAGGCTCTCCTACGAGCAGTACTTC
CASSLGLGGTRLSYEQYF
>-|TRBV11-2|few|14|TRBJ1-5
TGTGCCAGCAGCTTAGGACAGGTGGCGTCTGCCCAGCATTTT
CASSLGQVASAQHF
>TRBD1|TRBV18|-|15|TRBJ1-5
TGTGCCAGCTCACGGGGACAGGGGGCAAATCAGCCCCAGCATTTT
CASSRGQGANQPQHF
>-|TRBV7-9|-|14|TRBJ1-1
TGTGCCAGCAGCTTAAGAAGTGGGAACACTGAAGCTTTCTTT
CASSLRSGNTEAFF
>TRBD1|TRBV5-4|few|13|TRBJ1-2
TGTGCCAGCAGCCGGACAGGGAGTTTTGGCTACACCTTC
CASSRTGSFGYTF
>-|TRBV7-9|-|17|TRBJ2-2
TGTGCCAGCAGCTTGAATAACGGGAATCTGAACACCGGGGAGCTGTTTTTT
CASSLNNGNLNTGELFF
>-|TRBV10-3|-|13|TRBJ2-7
TGTGCCATCAGTGGCCACGACAGTCACGAGCAGTACTTC
CAISGHDSHEQYF
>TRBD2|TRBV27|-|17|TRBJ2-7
TGTGCCAGCAGTCTAAAAGGGACTAGCGGGATGCTCTACGAGCAGTACTTC
CASSLKGTSGMLYEQYF
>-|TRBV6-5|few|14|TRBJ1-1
TGTGCCAGCAGATGGGACCAAGGGGACACTGAAGCTTTCTTT
CASRWDQGDTEAFF
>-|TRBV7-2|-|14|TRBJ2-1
TGTGCCAGCAGCTTAGCCGGTTCGTACAATGAGCAGTTCTTC
CASSLAGSYNEQFF
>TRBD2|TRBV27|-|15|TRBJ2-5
TGTGCCAGCAGCGGTCTAGCGGGAGGTGAAGAGACCCAGTACTTC
CASSGLAGGEETQYF
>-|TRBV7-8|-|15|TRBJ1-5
TGTGCCAGCAGTCGATATCAGGGGCCGGGGCAGCCCCAGCATTTT
CASSRYQGPGQPQHF
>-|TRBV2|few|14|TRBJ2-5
TGTGCCAGCAGTGAAGCGGGACGTAGGGAGACCCAGTACTTC
CASSEAGRRETQYF
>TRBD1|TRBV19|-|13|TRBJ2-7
TGTGCCAGTCTCGATGGACAGGGCTACGAGCAGTACTTC
CASLDGQGYEQYF
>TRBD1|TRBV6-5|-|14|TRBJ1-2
TGTGCCAGCAGTTCTATGGGACAGGGGTTGGGCTACACCTTC
CASSSMGQGLGYTF
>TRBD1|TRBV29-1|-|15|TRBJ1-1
TGCAGCGTTGGGAACAGGGGGCGGCGGGACACTGAAGCTTTCTTT
CSVGNRGRRDTEAFF
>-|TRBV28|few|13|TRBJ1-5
TGTGCCAGCAGTTTCTCTAGCAATCAGCCCCAGCATTTT
CASSFSSNQPQHF
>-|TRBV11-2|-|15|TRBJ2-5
TGTGCCAGCAGCTTAGGAGGCGGAGAGGGGGAGACCCAGTACTTC
CASSLGGGEGETQYF
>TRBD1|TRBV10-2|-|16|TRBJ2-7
TGCGCCAGCACCGGACAGGGTACAGGGGGAACCATGTGGCAGTACTTC
CASTGQGTGGTMWQYF
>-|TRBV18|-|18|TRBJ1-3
TGTGCCAGCTCACCACCGCGCGCCGGCAGCCCCTCCGGGAACACCATATATTTT
CASSPPRAGSPSGNTIYF
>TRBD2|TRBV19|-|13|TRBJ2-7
TGTGCCAGTAGCGGGACTAGCGGGATGCAGCCAGACTTC
CASSGTSGMQPDF
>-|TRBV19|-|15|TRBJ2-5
TGTGCCAGTAACCCGCAAGGAGGGTTGTATGGGACCCAGTACTTC
CASNPQGGLYGTQYF
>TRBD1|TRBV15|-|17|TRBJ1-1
TGTGCCACCAGCAGAGGGCAGGGGGGAGCCATGAACACTGAAGCTTTCTTT
CATSRGQGGAMNTEAFF
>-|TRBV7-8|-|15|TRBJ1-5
TGTGCCAGCAGCTTAGCCAGGGCGGAGGGACAGCCCCAGCATTTT
CASSLARAEGQPQHF
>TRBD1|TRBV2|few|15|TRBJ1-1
TGTGCCAGCACCCGACCCGACAGGGGGAACACTGAAGCTTTCTTT
CASTRPDRGNTEAFF